This record concerns one TCR beta chain sequence. The source of the sample is a study of blood T cell repertoires in COVID-19. In the study's own analysis: Reference gene primers were amplified, and this amplification served to estimate nucleated cell counts. Libraries were prepared by immunoSEQ multiplex PCR; TCRdb keeps only in-frame clonotypes and omits some of them. V and J calls and clone size are as listed in that table; D and trimming were resolved from the DNA. The sample carries about 140,000 clones, 82% recorded once. V dropped 7 bases and J dropped 9; count of bases not matched to a gene: 14. In germline, CDR1 is SEHNR, CDR2 FQNEAQ (reference sequence). This CDR3 spans 15 amino acids.

The chain has TRBV7-9 and TRBJ2-1; 8 bases are a match to TRBD1. The clonotype was recovered from a woman aged 80 or over with acute or convalescent COVID-19. Sequencing input: peripheral blood. CDR3 region: CASINLRTGRTEQFF. The CDR3 DNA follows: TGTGCCAGCATCAACCTCCGGACAGGGCGCACTGAGCAGTTCTTC.